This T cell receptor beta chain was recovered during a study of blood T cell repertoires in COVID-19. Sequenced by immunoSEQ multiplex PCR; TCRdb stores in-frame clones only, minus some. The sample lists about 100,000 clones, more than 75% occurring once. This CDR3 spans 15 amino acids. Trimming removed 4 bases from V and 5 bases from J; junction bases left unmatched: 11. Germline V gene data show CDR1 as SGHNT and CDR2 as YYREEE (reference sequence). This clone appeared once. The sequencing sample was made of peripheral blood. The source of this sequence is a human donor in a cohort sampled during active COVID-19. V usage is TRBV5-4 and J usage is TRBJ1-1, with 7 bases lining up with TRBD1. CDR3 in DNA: TGTGCCAGCAGCAAAACCGGGACAGCCTATACTGAAGCTTTCTTT. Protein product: CASSKTGTAYTEAFF.